The 18 T cell receptor beta chains below all came from one sample that was sequenced in a study of CD8+ T cells in alopecia areata. After isolation, RNA underwent reverse transcription to generate cDNA as the sequencing template. Repertoires were generated with immunoSEQ multiplex PCR, while TCRdb's copy carries only in-frame clones and drops some. The sample consists of roughly 200,000 clones, around three fifths of them appearing once. Source material: CD8+ T cells sorted from blood. The receptors here all came from a human donor in good health.

V usage is TRBV29-1 and J usage is TRBJ1-1; D is possibly TRBD1 (6 bases). This CDR3 has 14 residues. CDR1 SQVTM and CDR2 ANQGSEA come from the germline V gene. V was shortened by 4 bases and J by 5 bases, with 17 bases between the two germline ends. CDR3 sequence: CSVAGGEGVTEAFF. In DNA, the CDR3 is TGCAGCGTTGCTGGGGGCGAAGGTGTAACTGAAGCTTTCTTT.

The rearrangement links TRBV30 to TRBJ1-2, with D perhaps matching TRBD1 (5 bases). The CDR3 consists of 13 residues. Trimming removed 4 bases at V and 7 bases at J, with 16 bases between. In germline, CDR1 is GTSNPN, CDR2 SVGIG (reference sequence). The CDR3 is CAWTGTLKSGYTF. CDR3 nucleotide sequence: TGTGCCTGGACAGGGACTCTCAAATCTGGCTACACCTTC.

The chain employs TRBV27 and TRBJ1-5; 9 nucleotides line up with TRBD1. Losses at the gene ends were 5 bases for V and 5 bases for J; bases not matched to a gene: 13. The CDR3 length is 17 residues. The germline gives CDR1 MNHEY, CDR2 SMNVEV (reference sequence). The CDR3 spells CASSRLTGTGKDQPQHF. The CDR3 coding sequence is TGTGCCAGCAGTCGTCTCACCGGGACAGGGAAAGATCAGCCCCAGCATTTT.

The chain recombines TRBV29-1 with TRBJ2-2, with 8 bases matching TRBD1. The ends lost 6 bases at V and 0 bases at J; junction bases unmatched: 6. This CDR3 contains 15 residues. The germline V gene has CDR1 SQVTM and CDR2 ANQGSEA. The CDR3 nucleotides are TGCAGCGTAACCGGGGACAGGCCGAACACCGGGGAGCTGTTTTTT. Translation gives CSVTGDRPNTGELFF.

This clone was counted between two and nine times. The chain joins TRBV12-5 to TRBJ2-2; no firm D call. V dropped 7 bases and J dropped 2 bases, with 2 bases sitting between them. There are 11 residues in the CDR3. CDR1 is LGHNT and CDR2 is FRNRAP in the germline V gene. CDR3 sequence (DNA): TGTGCTAGTGCCAACACCGGGGAGCTGTTTTTT. Translation: CASANTGELFF.

The V call is TRBV5-4, the J call TRBJ2-7; D is ambiguous. Germline CDR1 reads SGHNT; CDR2 reads YYREEE (reference sequence). The ends were cut back, 0 bases at V and 5 bases at J, with 15 bases in the middle. This CDR3 has 15 amino acids. CDR3 region: CASSLVPSGADEQYF. In DNA form, the CDR3 reads TGTGCCAGCAGCTTGGTTCCGTCAGGCGCTGACGAGCAGTACTTC.

The CDR3 here is CASITGQGAYEQYF. The DNA for the CDR3 is TGTGCCAGCATTACGGGACAGGGGGCCTACGAGCAGTACTTC. V usage is TRBV2 and J usage is TRBJ2-7, with 11 bases aligning to TRBD1. The V and J ends lost 7 bases and 2 bases, in that order; junction bases with no gene match: 4. Germline CDR1 reads SNHLY; CDR2 reads FYNNEI. This CDR3 comprises 14 residues.

The chain joins TRBV29-1 to TRBJ1-2; TRBD1 matches 9 bases. The CDR3 has 12 amino acids. The V segment lost 8 bases and the J segment 2 bases; nucleotides outside the gene matches: 3. Germline loops: CDR1 SQVTM, CDR2 ANQGSEA. The CDR3 region has the DNA TGCAGCCTGGGGACAGGGAACTATGGCTACACCTTC. Protein sequence: CSLGTGNYGYTF.

Written as DNA, the CDR3 is TGCAGCGTTGCACAGAAGGATGGCTACACCTTC. Its protein is CSVAQKDGYTF. This chain connects TRBV29-1 to TRBJ1-2; D is undetermined. V was shortened by 4 bases and J by 6 bases, with 9 bases between the two germline ends. CDR1 and CDR2 from the germline V gene are SQVTM and ANQGSEA. The length of the CDR3 is 11 residues.

V and J are TRBV5-6 and TRBJ2-3; 9 nucleotides match TRBD1. The length of the CDR3 is 18 residues. Looked up from germline, CDR1 is SGHDT and CDR2 is YYEEEE. Unmatched junction bases numbered 17, after V lost 8 bases and J lost 1 base. The CDR3 sequence is CASSIREGRDRGTDTQYF. For the CDR3, the DNA is TGTGCCAGTTCGATCCGTGAGGGCCGGGACAGGGGCACAGATACGCAGTATTTT.

The chain uses TRBV9 and TRBJ1-1, with D tentatively TRBD1 (5 bases). The CDR3 loop spans 15 amino acids. The germline gives CDR1 SGDLS, CDR2 YYNGEE. V was clipped by 3 bases and J by 0 bases, with 12 bases between them. CDR3 protein: CASSGLRELNTEAFF. CDR3 sequence (DNA): TGTGCCAGCAGCGGCCTCAGGGAACTGAACACTGAAGCTTTCTTT. The whole variable domain, filled in from reference TRBV9 and TRBJ1-1, reads DSGVTQTPKHLITATGQRVTLRCSPRSGDLSVYWYQQSLDQGLQFLIQYYNGEERAKGNILERFSAQQFPDLHSELNLSSLELGDSALYFCASSGLRELNTEAFFGQGTRLTVV.

This chain connects TRBV9 to TRBJ2-1, with 7 positions matching TRBD1. CDR3 size: 13 residues. V shed 6 bases and J 7 bases; nucleotides not matched to a gene: 7. The V gene's germline CDR1 is SGDLS and CDR2 YYNGEE. CDR3 protein: CASNWQGVNEQFF. CDR3 in DNA: TGTGCCAGCAATTGGCAGGGGGTAAATGAGCAGTTCTTC.

The gene calls are TRBV5-4 and TRBJ2-3; the match to TRBD2 covers 8 bases. Germline trimming cut 0 bases from V and 1 base from J; bases unmatched to any gene: 1. The CDR3 length is 15 residues. Germline V gives CDR1 SGHNT, CDR2 YYREEE (reference sequence). The CDR3 bases are TGTGCCAGCAGCTTGGCAGCGGGGGGCACAGATACGCAGTATTTT. Protein product: CASSLAAGGTDTQYF. Drawing the rest from reference TRBV5-4 and TRBJ2-3, the complete variable domain is ETGVTQSPTHLIKTRGQQVTLRCSSQSGHNTVSWYQQALGQGPQFIFQYYREEENGRGNFPPRFSGLQFPNYSSELNVNALELDDSALYLCASSLAAGGTDTQYFGPGTRLTVL.

The chain is built from TRBV9 and TRBJ1-1; D is ambiguous. The CDR3 has 14 amino acids. Germline assignment: CDR1 SGDLS and CDR2 YYNGEE. V shed 0 bases and J shed 2 bases, with 8 bases lying between them. The CDR3 nucleotides read TGTGCCAGCAGCGTAGTTGCGGGCAACACTGAAGCTTTCTTT. This sequence encodes CASSVVAGNTEAFF.

The chain uses TRBV30 and TRBJ1-1; tentative D call: TRBD1 (5 bases). The CDR3 covers 14 residues. Germline CDR1 and CDR2: GTSNPN and SVGIG (reference sequence). Trimming left V 0 bases short and J 4 bases short, with 12 bases between. CDR3 in amino acids: CAWSVSWGGTEAFF. In nucleotides, the CDR3 is TGTGCCTGGAGTGTAAGCTGGGGGGGCACTGAAGCTTTCTTT. The variable domain in full, completed from reference TRBV30 and TRBJ1-1, reads SQTIHQWPATLVQPVGSPLSLECTVEGTSNPNLYWYRQAAGRGLQLLFYSVGIGQISSEVPQNLSASRPQDRQFILSSKKLLLSDSGFYLCAWSVSWGGTEAFFGQGTRLTVV.

The rearrangement joins TRBV6-5 to TRBJ1-5; the match to TRBD1 covers 7 bases. This CDR3 has 15 amino acids. The V and J ends lost 6 bases and 5 bases, in that order; junction bases with no gene match: 10. CDR1 and CDR2 from the germline V gene are MNHEY and SVGAGI. The CDR3 nucleotides are TGTGCCAGCAGAAGGGAGGGGGCTTTGGATCAGCCCCAGCATTTT. Translated: CASRREGALDQPQHF.

J is TRBJ2-3 and V is TRBV5-1, with 9 bases that match TRBD1. Germline V CDR1 and CDR2: SGHRS, YFSETQ. With 2 bases clipped from V and 6 bases from J, the junction kept 7 bases outside the gene matches. This CDR3 has 15 residues. The CDR3 here is CASSFRDREGDTQYF. CDR3 DNA: TGCGCCAGCAGCTTCCGGGACAGGGAAGGGGATACGCAGTATTTT.

The rearrangement joins TRBV2 to TRBJ1-2; possible D gene TRBD1, 6 bases. The CDR3 contains 12 residues. V lost 5 bases to trimming and J lost 8 bases, with 12 bases between them. Germline CDR1 and CDR2: SNHLY and FYNNEI. The CDR3 sequence is CASSQGFRGYTF. The DNA of the CDR3 is TGTGCCAGCAGTCAGGGGTTTAGGGGCTACACCTTC.